The clone carrying this T cell receptor beta chain has a handful of counts. The data originate from a study of cytomegalovirus exposure and HLA in healthy donors. The CDR3 consists of 15 residues. V was clipped by 4 bases and J by 4 bases; unmatched bases: 7. Germline CDR1 reads SGDLS; CDR2 reads YYNGEE. The PCR ran on 60 Vbeta and 13 Jbeta primers. The table came from immunoSEQ multiplex PCR; TCRdb's copy has only in-frame clones and leaves some out. Of 130,000 or so clones listed, roughly three quarters are singletons. The sequenced sample consisted of PBMCs. This receptor was obtained from a male donor in good health and CMV-seronegative. The chain couples TRBV9 to TRBJ2-2; 7 bases agree with TRBD1. The CDR3 is CASSPTGVGTGELFF. CDR3 DNA sequence: TGTGCCAGCAGCCCCACAGGGGTAGGCACCGGGGAGCTGTTTTTT.